This T cell receptor beta chain comes out of a study of cytomegalovirus exposure and HLA in healthy donors. Worth noting for this clone: The antigen remains undetermined.

Study-wide points: TCR beta chains numbering some 160 were designated cytomegalovirus-associated. Three chains linked to CMV were shown in vitro to be specific for CMV antigens.

The PCR was carried out with 60 Vbeta primers and 13 Jbeta primers. Generated by immunoSEQ multiplex PCR, the TCRdb table keeps only in-frame clones and is missing some. The sample yields about 130,000 clones, roughly 88% seen once. Germline CDR1 SNHLY, CDR2 FYNNEI. This CDR3 spans 12 amino acids. V shed 4 bases and J shed 4 bases, with 8 bases lying between them. This TCR came from a boy aged 10-17 years in good health and CMV-seronegative. The chain joins TRBV2 to TRBJ2-7; D gene unclear. Sequenced input: PBMCs. CDR3 protein: CASSVEVYEQYF. The CDR3 DNA reads as TGTGCCAGCAGTGTAGAGGTTTACGAGCAGTACTTC.